Shown below are 26 T cell receptor beta chains from a single sample sequenced in a study of follicular helper T cells after annual influenza vaccination. Libraries were prepared by immunoSEQ multiplex PCR; TCRdb keeps only in-frame clonotypes and omits some of them. The sample carries some 6,200 clones, 84% recorded once. Documented time point: 2015-2016 season, 7 days after influenza vaccination. The sequenced sample was CXCR5- memory CD4+ T cells sorted from blood, obtained 7 days after influenza vaccination. The receptors originated from an adult who received the influenza vaccine.

This clone was recorded once. Its ends do not fully match the called genes, so a read error is possible. Other nucleotide sequences in the sample specify the same CDR3. The genes are TRBV7-9 and TRBJ1-4; 8 bases are shared with TRBD1. The germline V gene has CDR1 SEHNR and CDR2 FQNEAQ (reference sequence). The CDR3 totals 15 residues. This CDR3 is CASSIGTGENEKLFF. DNA for the CDR3: TGTGCTAGCAGCATCGGGACAGGAGAAAATGAAAAACTGTTTTTT.

This clone was recorded once. This same CDR3 is encoded by further DNA sequences in the sample. The genes are TRBV2 and TRBJ1-4; a possible D gene is TRBD1 (5 bases). The germline V gene has CDR1 SNHLY and CDR2 FYNNEI. This CDR3 is built from 15 residues. Trimming took 2 bases from V and 8 from J, leaving 15 bases between them. CDR3 nucleotide sequence: TGTGCCAGCAGTGAAAGTCGGGGGGTGGGGGAAAAACTGTTTTTT. Its translation: CASSESRGVGEKLFF.

The chain carries TRBV7-9 and TRBJ1-2; the match to TRBD1 covers 7 bases. The V and J ends lost 5 bases and 0 bases, in that order; junction bases with no gene match: 12. The CDR3 sequence is 17 residues long. The V gene's germline CDR1 is SEHNR and CDR2 FQNEAQ (reference sequence). CDR3 loop: CASSTGQWLGANYGYTF. As DNA, the CDR3 is TGTGCCAGCAGCACGGGACAGTGGTTAGGAGCTAACTATGGCTACACCTTC.

This chain's CDR3 is CASSQDSRGLNSPLHF. CDR3 coding DNA: TGCGCCAGCAGCCAAGATAGCAGGGGGCTTAATTCACCCCTCCACTTT. V and J are TRBV4-1 and TRBJ1-6; 8 bases align to TRBD1. J lost 6 bases, V lost 0 bases, and 4 bases had no gene match. The germline V gene encodes CDR1 MGHRA and CDR2 YSYEKL. This CDR3 has 16 residues.

The V gene is TRBV5-1, the J gene TRBJ1-1, with no clear D. V was pared by 0 bases and J by 0 bases, with 3 bases between. Germline assignment: CDR1 SGHRS and CDR2 YFSETQ. The CDR3 has 13 amino acids. This CDR3 is CASSLDLNTEAFF. CDR3 nucleotides: TGCGCCAGCAGCTTGGACTTGAACACTGAAGCTTTCTTT.

The V gene is TRBV6-4, the J gene TRBJ2-2; D ambiguous. The CDR3 is 12 residues long. Germline CDR1 reads MRHNA; CDR2 reads SNTAGT. Trimming left V 8 bases short and J 3 bases short, with 7 bases between. The CDR3 protein is CASRVDTGELFF. CDR3 in DNA: TGTGCCAGCCGGGTAGACACCGGGGAGCTGTTTTTT.

This chain links TRBV4-2 with TRBJ2-2; D gene unclear. From germline, CDR1 is LGHNA and CDR2 YNFKEQ. The CDR3 runs to 16 residues. V was trimmed by 1 base and J by 0 bases, leaving 9 bases between them. This chain's CDR3 is CASSQVANTNTGELFF. In DNA form, the CDR3 reads TGTGCCAGCAGCCAAGTCGCGAATACGAACACCGGGGAGCTGTTTTTT.

The gene calls are TRBV7-9 and TRBJ2-7; D not resolved. V lost 3 bases, J lost 5 bases, and 8 bases lay in between. Germline assignment: CDR1 SEHNR and CDR2 FQNEAQ (reference sequence). This CDR3 is built from 12 residues. The CDR3, as DNA: TGTGCCAGCAGCTTGAACAGAAACGAGCAGTACTTC. Translating it yields CASSLNRNEQYF.

This clone showed up just once. The J gene is TRBJ1-5, the V gene TRBV2; perhaps TRBD1 as D (6 bases). The V and J ends lost 1 base and 11 bases respectively, with 15 bases between them. Germline V gene sequence: CDR1 SNHLY, CDR2 FYNNEI. CDR3 length: 14 residues. CDR3 region: CASSEDGGSASQHF. The DNA of the CDR3 is TGTGCCAGCAGTGAAGATGGGGGCAGCGCGTCCCAGCATTTT.

In regard to this clone: This likely comes from a read error, as the CDR3 has no conserved phenylalanine or tryptophan at its end. The limits of the CDR3 on the DNA are not certain, so only TCRdb's listed CDR3 is given. This rearrangement joins TRBV21-1 to TRBJ1-1. TRBV21-1 is recorded as a pseudogene. Termini included, the CDR3 measures 8 amino acids. This chain's CDR3 is CARTRGLR.

The rearrangement uses TRBV5-1 and TRBJ2-6; tentative D call: TRBD2 (5 bases). Trimming cost V 4 bases and J 0 bases, with 17 bases left between them. CDR1 SGHRS and CDR2 YFSETQ come from the germline V gene. CDR3 length: 18 residues. CDR3 sequence: CASSLSSGGLSGANVLTF. The CDR3 DNA reads as TGCGCCAGCAGCCTCTCTTCAGGAGGTCTCTCTGGGGCCAACGTCCTGACTTTC.

This clone showed up just once. The rearrangement uses TRBV10-3 and TRBJ2-7; 7 nucleotides agree with TRBD1. Germline CDR1 ENHRY, CDR2 SYGVKD. This CDR3 has 14 amino acids. Losses at the gene ends were 4 bases for V and 2 bases for J; bases not matched to a gene: 5. For the CDR3, the DNA is TGTGCCATCAGTGCATCGACAGGGACCTACGAGCAGTACTTC. This codes for CAISASTGTYEQYF.

This clone turned up a few times. DNA of the CDR3: TGTGCCAGCTCACCATATCGGACTACCGTATCGGAGCAGTACTTC. Translated: CASSPYRTTVSEQYF. The chain couples TRBV18 to TRBJ2-7; tentatively, D is TRBD2 (6 bases). The CDR3 is 15 amino acids. Looked up from germline, CDR1 is KGHSH and CDR2 is LQKENI. The V and J ends lost 2 bases and 7 bases respectively, with 18 bases between them.

The chain uses TRBV6-6 and TRBJ2-1; TRBD1 is a possible D gene (6 bases). The CDR3 is made up of 15 amino acids. Trimming shortened V by 6 bases and J by 0 bases, and 12 bases separated the two germline ends. Germline V gene lookup returns CDR1 MNHNY and CDR2 SVGAGI (reference sequence). Here the CDR3 reads CASSTTGSSYNEQFF. For the CDR3, the DNA is TGTGCCAGCAGCACCACAGGGAGCTCCTACAATGAGCAGTTCTTC.

The V and J genes are TRBV11-2 and TRBJ1-1; no definite D call. Germline CDR1 reads SGHAT; CDR2 reads FQNNGV. V was pared by 5 bases and J by 1 base, with 14 bases between. CDR3 size: 15 residues. CDR3 in DNA: TGTGCCAGCAGCCAAAGGGCTGGAACGAACACTGAAGCTTTCTTT. It is translated as CASSQRAGTNTEAFF. The complete variable domain, with remaining parts taken from reference TRBV11-2 and TRBJ1-1, reads EAGVAQSPRYKIIEKRQSVAFWCNPISGHATLYWYQQILGQGPKLLIQFQNNGVVDDSQLPKDRFSAERLKGVDSTLKIQPAKLEDSAVYLCASSQRAGTNTEAFFGQGTRLTVV.

The rearrangement uses TRBV9 and TRBJ2-2, with 7 bases that match TRBD2. Germline V gene data show CDR1 as SGDLS and CDR2 as YYNGEE. J was trimmed by 1 base and V by 0 bases; bases with no gene match: 0. The CDR3 runs to 15 residues. CDR3 coding DNA: TGTGCCAGCAGCGTAGCGGGGGGGAACACCGGGGAGCTGTTTTTT. It is translated as CASSVAGGNTGELFF.

This clone has more than one count but fewer than ten. The chain has TRBV5-4 and TRBJ2-7, with D perhaps TRBD1 (6 bases). The V gene lost 1 base and the J gene lost 5 bases, with 13 bases spanning the gap. The CDR3 is 14 residues long. The germline gives CDR1 SGHNT, CDR2 YYREEE (reference sequence). CDR3 amino acids: CASSLIGGHNEQYF. CDR3 sequence (DNA): TGTGCCAGCAGCTTGATTGGGGGACACAACGAGCAGTACTTC.

In its sample, this clone was seen a few times. The J gene is TRBJ1-5, the V gene TRBV18, with D tentatively TRBD1 (5 bases). The CDR3 spans 14 residues. The germline V gene encodes CDR1 KGHSH and CDR2 LQKENI. Trimming shortened V by 4 bases and J by 7 bases, and 14 bases separated the two germline ends. Here the CDR3 reads CASSQSRVIQPQHF. CDR3 DNA sequence: TGTGCCAGCTCACAATCCAGGGTAATACAGCCCCAGCATTTT. Supplemented by reference TRBV18 and TRBJ1-5, the full variable domain reads NAGVMQNPRHLVRRRGQEARLRCSPMKGHSHVYWYRQLPEEGLKFMVYLQKENIIDESGMPKERFSAEFPKEGPSILRIQQVVRGDSAAYFCASSQSRVIQPQHFGDGTRLSIL.

The CDR3 nucleotides read TGCGCCAGCAGTTCTGGGAACACCGGGGAGCTGTTTTTT. It is translated as CASSSGNTGELFF. The chain combines TRBV5-1 with TRBJ2-2; D call uncertain. There are 13 residues in the CDR3. Trimming shortened V by 5 bases and J by 1 base, and 6 bases separated the two germline ends. CDR1 is SGHRS and CDR2 is YFSETQ in the germline V gene.

This chain joins TRBV7-9 and TRBJ2-1; D gene ambiguous. CDR3 length: 12 amino acids. Germline V gene data show CDR1 as SEHNR and CDR2 as FQNEAQ (reference sequence). Trimming took 2 bases from V and 8 from J, leaving 7 bases between them. For the CDR3, the DNA is TGTGCCAGCAGCTTAAGAGGAGATGAGCAGTTCTTC. This translates into CASSLRGDEQFF.

The gene calls are TRBV27 and TRBJ2-1, with D unresolved. Deletions cut 3 bases from V and 3 bases from J, with 15 bases between. This CDR3 has 16 residues. CDR1 and CDR2 (germline): MNHEY, SMNVEV (reference sequence). In DNA, the CDR3 is TGTGCCAGCAGTTTTTCCCGGGTCGGGTTCTACAATGAGCAGTTCTTC. It codes for CASSFSRVGFYNEQFF.

The rearrangement links TRBV29-1 to TRBJ1-2; D unresolved. There are 11 residues in the CDR3. The ends were cut back, 4 bases at V and 8 bases at J, with 11 bases in the middle. Germline CDR1 SQVTM, CDR2 ANQGSEA. CDR3 bases: TGCAGCGTTGTGGGCTCCGGGGGCTACACCTTC. Translation gives CSVVGSGGYTF.

In its sample, this clone was seen once. The V and J genes are TRBV19 and TRBJ2-7; D uncertain. The germline gives CDR1 LNHDA, CDR2 SQIVND (reference sequence). The CDR3 totals 12 residues. The V and J ends lost 5 bases and 5 bases respectively, with 10 bases between them. The DNA of the CDR3 is TGTGCCAGTAGTGCGTCTACGAACGAGCAGTACTTC. As protein: CASSASTNEQYF.

This clone was recorded a few times. The chain has TRBV2 and TRBJ1-2; D not certain. The V gene's germline CDR1 is SNHLY and CDR2 FYNNEI. The CDR3 runs 13 residues. Trimming left V 5 bases short and J 8 bases short, with 15 bases between. The CDR3: CASSPDRTRGYTF. The CDR3 DNA reads TGTGCCAGCAGTCCCGATCGGACTAGGGGCTACACCTTC.

This rearrangement joins TRBV2 to TRBJ1-3, with D maybe TRBD1 (6 bases). Trimming stripped 7 bases from V and 4 bases from J, with 14 bases between. Germline CDR1 SNHLY, CDR2 FYNNEI. The CDR3 covers 14 residues. The CDR3 reads CASKRAGAGNTIYF. The CDR3 nucleotides are TGTGCCAGCAAAAGAGCAGGGGCCGGAAACACCATATATTTT.

The chain is built from TRBV11-2 and TRBJ1-1, with 8 bases identical to TRBD1. The germline V gene has CDR1 SGHAT and CDR2 FQNNGV. V dropped 6 bases and J dropped 3; count of bases not matched to a gene: 6. The CDR3 has 14 amino acids. The chain's CDR3 is CASRFTGGDTEAFF. CDR3 bases: TGTGCCAGCAGGTTTACAGGGGGGGACACTGAAGCTTTCTTT.